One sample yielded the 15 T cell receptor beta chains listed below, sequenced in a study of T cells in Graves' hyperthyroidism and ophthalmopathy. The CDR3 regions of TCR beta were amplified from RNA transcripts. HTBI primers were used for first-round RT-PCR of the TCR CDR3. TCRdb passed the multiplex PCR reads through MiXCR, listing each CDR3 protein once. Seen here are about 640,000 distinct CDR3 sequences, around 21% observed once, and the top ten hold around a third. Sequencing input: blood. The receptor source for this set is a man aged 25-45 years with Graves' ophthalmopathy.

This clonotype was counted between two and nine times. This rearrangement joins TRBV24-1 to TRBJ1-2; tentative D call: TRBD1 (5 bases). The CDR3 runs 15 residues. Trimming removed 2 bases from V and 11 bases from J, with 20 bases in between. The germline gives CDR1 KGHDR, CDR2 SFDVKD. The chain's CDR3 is CATSDSWGPSPGYTF. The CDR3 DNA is TGTGCCACCAGTGATTCTTGGGGCCCTTCGCCGGGATACACCTTC.

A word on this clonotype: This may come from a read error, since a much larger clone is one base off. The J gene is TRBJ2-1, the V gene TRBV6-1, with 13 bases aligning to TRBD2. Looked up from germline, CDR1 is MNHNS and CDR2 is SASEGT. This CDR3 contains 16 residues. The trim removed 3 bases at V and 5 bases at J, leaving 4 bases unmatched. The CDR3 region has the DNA TGTGCCAGCAGTGATGGGACTAGCGGGAAGGACAATGAGCAGTTCTTC. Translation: CASSDGTSGKDNEQFF.

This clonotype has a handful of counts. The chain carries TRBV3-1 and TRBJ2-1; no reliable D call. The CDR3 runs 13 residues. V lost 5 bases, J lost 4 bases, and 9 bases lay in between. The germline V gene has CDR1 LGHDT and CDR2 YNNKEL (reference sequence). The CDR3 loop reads CASSSAMYNEQFF. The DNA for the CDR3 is TGTGCCAGCAGCTCCGCTATGTACAATGAGCAGTTCTTC.

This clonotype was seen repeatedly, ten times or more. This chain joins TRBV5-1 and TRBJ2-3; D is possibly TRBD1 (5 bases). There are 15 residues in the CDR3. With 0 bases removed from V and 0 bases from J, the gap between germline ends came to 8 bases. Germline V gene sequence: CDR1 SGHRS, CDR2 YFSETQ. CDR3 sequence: CASSLGQTSTDTQYF. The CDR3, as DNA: TGCGCCAGCAGCTTGGGACAGACTAGCACAGATACGCAGTATTTT.

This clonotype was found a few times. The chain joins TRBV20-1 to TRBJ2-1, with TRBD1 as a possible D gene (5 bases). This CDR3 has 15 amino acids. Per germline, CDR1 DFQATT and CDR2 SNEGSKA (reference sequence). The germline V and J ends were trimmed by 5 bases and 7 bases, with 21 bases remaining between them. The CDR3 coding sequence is TGCAGTGCTCCTAGGGGCCAGGGTGGGATAAATGAGCAGTTCTTC. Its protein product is CSAPRGQGGINEQFF.

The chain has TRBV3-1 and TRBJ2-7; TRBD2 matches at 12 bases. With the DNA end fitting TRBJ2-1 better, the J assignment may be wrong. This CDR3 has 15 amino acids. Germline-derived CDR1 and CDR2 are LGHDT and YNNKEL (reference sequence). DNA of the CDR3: TGTGCCAGCAGCCAAGGGACTAGCGGGACTTACGAGCAGTTCTTC. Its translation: CASSQGTSGTYEQFF.

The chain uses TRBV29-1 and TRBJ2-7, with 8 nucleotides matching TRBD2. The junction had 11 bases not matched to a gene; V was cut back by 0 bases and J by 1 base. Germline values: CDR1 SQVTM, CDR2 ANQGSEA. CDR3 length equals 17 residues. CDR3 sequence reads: CSVEDRGLAGGSYEQYF. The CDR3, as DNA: TGCAGCGTTGAAGATCGCGGACTAGCTGGGGGATCCTACGAGCAGTACTTC.

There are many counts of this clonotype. CDR3 amino acids: CATIATSGNYNEQFF. CDR3 coding DNA: TGTGCCACCATCGCGACTAGCGGAAACTACAATGAGCAGTTCTTC. V is TRBV15 and J is TRBJ2-1, with TRBD2 matching over 9 bases. The CDR3 has 15 residues. Looked up from germline, CDR1 is LNHNV and CDR2 is YYDKDF (reference sequence). J lost 3 bases, V lost 7 bases, and 7 bases had no gene match.

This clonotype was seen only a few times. The CDR3 region has the DNA TGCGCCAGCACTTTGACTAGCGGGAGTCCCTTAACCGGGGAGCTGTTTTTT. Translation: CASTLTSGSPLTGELFF. This chain joins TRBV10-2 and TRBJ2-2; TRBD2 agrees at 12 bases. Germline V gene lookup returns CDR1 WSHSY and CDR2 SAAADI. This CDR3 region has 17 residues. V lost 7 bases, J lost 5 bases, and 11 bases stayed unmatched.

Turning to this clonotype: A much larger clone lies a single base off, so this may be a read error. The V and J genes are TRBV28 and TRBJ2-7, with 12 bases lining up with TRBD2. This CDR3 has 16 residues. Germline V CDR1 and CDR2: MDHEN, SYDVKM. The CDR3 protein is CASSSGSWTSGNEQCF. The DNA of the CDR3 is TGTGCCAGCAGTTCCGGGTCCTGGACTAGCGGGAACGAGCAGTGCTTC.

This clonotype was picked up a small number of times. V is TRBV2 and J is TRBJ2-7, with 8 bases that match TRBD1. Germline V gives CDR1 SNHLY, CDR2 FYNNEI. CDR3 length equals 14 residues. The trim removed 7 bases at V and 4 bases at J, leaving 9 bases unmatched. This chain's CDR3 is CASTQGAVIYEQYF. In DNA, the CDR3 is TGTGCCAGCACCCAGGGGGCGGTAATTTACGAGCAGTACTTC.

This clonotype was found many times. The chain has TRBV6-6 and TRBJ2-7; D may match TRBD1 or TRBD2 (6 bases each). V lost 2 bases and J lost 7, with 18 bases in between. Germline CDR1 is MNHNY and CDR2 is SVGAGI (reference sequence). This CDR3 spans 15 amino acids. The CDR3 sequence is CASSYLPEGGGEQYF. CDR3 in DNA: TGTGCCAGCAGTTACCTCCCCGAGGGGGGAGGTGAGCAGTACTTC.

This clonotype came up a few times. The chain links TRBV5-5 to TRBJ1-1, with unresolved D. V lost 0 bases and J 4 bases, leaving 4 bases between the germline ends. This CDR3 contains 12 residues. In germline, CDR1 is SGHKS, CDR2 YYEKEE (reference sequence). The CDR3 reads CASSLDVTEAFF. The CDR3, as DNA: TGTGCCAGCAGCTTGGATGTCACTGAAGCTTTCTTT.

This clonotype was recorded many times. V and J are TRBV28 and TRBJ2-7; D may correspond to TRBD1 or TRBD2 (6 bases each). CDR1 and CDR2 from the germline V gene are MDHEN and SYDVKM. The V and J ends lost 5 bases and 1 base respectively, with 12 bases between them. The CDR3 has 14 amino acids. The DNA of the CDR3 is TGTGCCAGCAGTCCGAGGGGGAGGTCCTACGAGCAGTACTTC. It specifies CASSPRGRSYEQYF.

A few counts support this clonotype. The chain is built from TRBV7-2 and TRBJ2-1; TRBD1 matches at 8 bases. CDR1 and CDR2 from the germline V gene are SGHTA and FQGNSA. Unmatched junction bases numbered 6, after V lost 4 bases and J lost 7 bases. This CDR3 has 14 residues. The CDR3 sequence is CASSYQGAVNEQFF. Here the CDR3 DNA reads TGTGCCAGCAGCTACCAGGGGGCAGTAAATGAGCAGTTCTTC.